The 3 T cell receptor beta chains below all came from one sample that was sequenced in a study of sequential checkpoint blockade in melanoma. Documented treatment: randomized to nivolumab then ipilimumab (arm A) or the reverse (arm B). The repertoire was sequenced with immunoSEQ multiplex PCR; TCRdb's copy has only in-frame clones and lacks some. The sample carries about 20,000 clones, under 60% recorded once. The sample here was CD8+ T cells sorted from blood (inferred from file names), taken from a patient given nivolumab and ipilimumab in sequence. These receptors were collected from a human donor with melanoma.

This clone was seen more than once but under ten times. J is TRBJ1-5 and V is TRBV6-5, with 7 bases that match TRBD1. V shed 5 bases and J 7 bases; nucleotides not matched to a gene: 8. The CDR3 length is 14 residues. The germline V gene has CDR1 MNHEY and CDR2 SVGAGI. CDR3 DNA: TGTGCCAGCAGTCTGACAGGGCTTATGCAGCCCCAGCATTTT. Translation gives CASSLTGLMQPQHF.

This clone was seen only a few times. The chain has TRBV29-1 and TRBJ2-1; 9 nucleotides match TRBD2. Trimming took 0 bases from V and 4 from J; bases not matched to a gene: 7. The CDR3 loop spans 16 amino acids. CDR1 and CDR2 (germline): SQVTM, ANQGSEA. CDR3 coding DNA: TGCAGCGTTGAAGAAATTAGCGGGAGCGGTTACAATGAGCAGTTCTTC. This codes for CSVEEISGSGYNEQFF.

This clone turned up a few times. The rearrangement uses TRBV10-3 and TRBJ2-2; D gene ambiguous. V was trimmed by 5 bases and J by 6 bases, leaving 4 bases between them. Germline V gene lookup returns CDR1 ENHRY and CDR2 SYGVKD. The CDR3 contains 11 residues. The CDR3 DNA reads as TGTGCCATCAGTCAATCCGGGGAGCTGTTTTTT. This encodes CAISQSGELFF.